The T cell receptor beta chain under discussion was sequenced for a study of blood T cell repertoires in COVID-19. Study summary: Sites across the United States, Italy and Spain contributed samples from acute and convalescent COVID-19. Nucleic acid was either cDNA or gDNA, and it came from T cells, B-cell-depleted T cells, or PBMCs.

The CDR3 has 12 residues. V gave up 6 bases and J gave up 6 bases, with 8 bases separating them. Original analysis: Nucleated cell number was recorded as an estimate derived from reference gene primer amplification. Assay used: immunoSEQ multiplex PCR; TCRdb lists only in-frame clones, some missing. For V, J and clone size, that table is used; D and trimming come from the DNA. Of 110,000 to 150,000 clones listed, around 78% were seen once; the top ten hold less than 2.5%. V gene TRBV12-3 or TRBV12-4 combines with J gene TRBJ2-2; D is ambiguous. The sequenced sample was peripheral blood. The sequence derives from a woman in her fifties or sixties with acute or convalescent COVID-19. The CDR3 bases are TGTGCCAGCAGCCCTAACGCCGGGGAGCTGTTTTTT. It codes for CASSPNAGELFF.